What follows are 25 T cell receptor beta chains derived from one specimen sequenced in a study of control samples from healthy donors and cancer patients. Some clones are missing from TCRdb's copy, which holds only in-frame ones; the method was immunoSEQ multiplex PCR. The sample carries under 450,000 clones, approximately 92% recorded once. Sequenced material: PBMCs. The receptors shown here come from a man aged 35-49 years with head and neck cancer.

J is TRBJ1-5 and V is TRBV7-6, with D possibly being TRBD1 (5 bases). Germline values: CDR1 SGHVS, CDR2 FNYEAQ. CDR3 length equals 14 residues. Trimming pared 2 bases from V and 5 bases from J, leaving 10 bases between. The CDR3 protein is CASSLTRGDQPQHF. Here the CDR3 DNA reads TGTGCCAGCAGCTTAACACGGGGCGATCAGCCCCAGCATTTT.

The chain employs TRBV6-5 and TRBJ1-1; weak D call: TRBD1 (6 bases). V lost 2 bases to trimming and J lost 10 bases, with 11 bases between them. The CDR3 totals 12 residues. Germline CDR1 and CDR2: MNHEY and SVGAGI. The CDR3 nucleotides are TGTGCCAGCAGTTACCGAGCAGGGGTAGCTTTCTTT. Its protein product is CASSYRAGVAFF.

The chain is built from TRBV7-3 and TRBJ1-1; D call uncertain. V lost 6 bases to trimming and J lost 4 bases, with 12 bases between them. The CDR3 spans 13 residues. CDR1 and CDR2 (germline): SGHTA, FQGTGA. The CDR3 DNA reads as TGTGCCAGCAGGTACAACGCGGGCACTGAAGCTTTCTTT. This codes for CASRYNAGTEAFF.

This chain links TRBV9 with TRBJ1-5; the D is unclear. The CDR3 length is 15 residues. Germline V gene lookup returns CDR1 SGDLS and CDR2 YYNGEE. V was clipped by 5 bases and J by 0 bases, with 12 bases between them. The CDR3 loop reads CASRAYQNSNQPQHF. CDR3 coding DNA: TGTGCCAGCAGGGCCTACCAAAATAGCAATCAGCCCCAGCATTTT. Full variable domain (outside the CDR3, taken from reference TRBV9 and TRBJ1-5): DSGVTQTPKHLITATGQRVTLRCSPRSGDLSVYWYQQSLDQGLQFLIQYYNGEERAKGNILERFSAQQFPDLHSELNLSSLELGDSALYFCASRAYQNSNQPQHFGDGTRLSIL.

On this clone: The germline gene is not matched at one end of the junction; a read error may be the cause. V usage is TRBV28 and J usage is TRBJ1-2; no reliable D call. There are 15 residues in the CDR3. The V gene's germline CDR1 is MDHEN and CDR2 SYDVKM. This CDR3 is CASSWAHREWSGCTF. The CDR3 coding sequence is TGTGCCAGCAGTTGGGCTCACCGCGAGTGGTCCGGCTGCACCTTC.

The J gene is TRBJ2-1, the V gene TRBV13; 7 bases are a match to TRBD1. With 4 bases clipped from V and 5 bases from J, the junction kept 8 bases outside the gene matches. The CDR3 is 15 residues long. Germline CDR1 PRHDT, CDR2 FYEKMQ (reference sequence). The CDR3 reads CASSYRQGPDNEQFF. CDR3 nucleotide sequence: TGTGCCAGCAGCTACCGACAGGGTCCCGACAATGAGCAGTTCTTC.

J is TRBJ2-2 and V is TRBV2, with a weak D call TRBD2 (6 bases). This CDR3 contains 15 residues. V was clipped by 3 bases and J by 4 bases, with 12 bases between them. Germline values: CDR1 SNHLY, CDR2 FYNNEI. The CDR3 region has the DNA TGTGCCAGCAGTGACCGGGAGACGGTCACCGGGGAGCTGTTTTTT. It is translated as CASSDRETVTGELFF.

The chain links TRBV24-1 to TRBJ1-6; no definite D call. The ends were cut back, 2 bases at V and 7 bases at J, with 11 bases in the middle. Germline values: CDR1 KGHDR, CDR2 SFDVKD. The CDR3 runs 15 residues. The CDR3 sequence is CATSDWAQGNSPLHF. CDR3 in DNA: TGTGCCACCAGTGATTGGGCCCAAGGGAATTCACCCCTCCACTTT.

The rearrangement links TRBV3-1 (or the pseudogene TRBV3-2) to TRBJ2-7; possibly TRBD1 for D (5 bases). Germline CDR1 and CDR2: LGHDT and YNNKEL (reference sequence). Trimming shortened V by 5 bases and J by 2 bases, and 16 bases separated the two germline ends. This CDR3 is 15 amino acids long. The CDR3 protein is CASSDPGILTYEQYF. DNA of the CDR3: TGTGCCAGCAGCGATCCAGGGATACTAACCTACGAGCAGTACTTC.

The gene calls are TRBV12-3 or TRBV12-4 and TRBJ1-2; no clear D. V was pared by 4 bases and J by 2 bases, with 8 bases between. The CDR3 consists of 13 residues. The CDR3 region is CASSSTENYGYTF. The CDR3 nucleotides read TGTGCCAGCAGTTCGACGGAGAACTATGGCTACACCTTC.

This chain uses TRBV7-9 with TRBJ2-7, with 14 nucleotides matching TRBD2. The CDR3 is 16 amino acids. After removal of 5 bases from V and 4 bases from J, the junction contained 7 bases not matched to a gene. The germline gives CDR1 SEHNR, CDR2 FQNEAQ (reference sequence). CDR3 in amino acids: CASSPGTSGGRYEQYF. The CDR3 nucleotides are TGTGCCAGCAGCCCCGGGACTAGCGGGGGCCGATACGAGCAGTACTTC.

This chain uses TRBV28 with TRBJ1-5; 12 bases line up with TRBD1. Germline CDR1 is MDHEN and CDR2 is SYDVKM. The CDR3 extends over 16 amino acids. Trimming cost V 3 bases and J 3 bases; bases outside gene matches: 3. The CDR3 region is CASSLGQGAINQPQHF. The CDR3 nucleotides read TGTGCCAGCAGTTTGGGACAGGGGGCAATCAATCAGCCCCAGCATTTT.

The chain employs TRBV6-5 and TRBJ2-5; D is ambiguous. The ends were cut back, 5 bases at V and 4 bases at J, with 11 bases in the middle. Germline V lookup: CDR1 MNHEY, CDR2 SVGAGI. The CDR3 covers 13 residues. The CDR3 DNA sequence: TGTGCCAGCAGTCTGGATGGGTTAGAGACCCAGTACTTC. Its protein is CASSLDGLETQYF.

The V gene is TRBV18, the J gene TRBJ2-1; no clear D gene. The CDR3 has 19 amino acids. Trimming took off 3 bases at V and 0 bases at J, with 21 bases between the two ends. Germline CDR1 reads KGHSH; CDR2 reads LQKENI. The CDR3 sequence is CASSPRAEGASGSYNEQFF. CDR3 nucleotide sequence: TGTGCCAGCTCACCCCGGGCTGAAGGTGCATCTGGCTCCTACAATGAGCAGTTCTTC.

V is TRBV6-5 and J is TRBJ1-4; D is unclear. The CDR3 loop spans 13 amino acids. The germline V gene encodes CDR1 MNHEY and CDR2 SVGAGI. V was shortened by 6 bases and J by 8 bases, with 13 bases between the two germline ends. The CDR3 nucleotides read TGTGCCAGCAGGCCCGGTGAACGAGAAAAACTGTTTTTT. Its translation is CASRPGEREKLFF.

The rearrangement uses TRBV6-2 or TRBV6-3 and TRBJ1-1; possible D gene TRBD1, 5 bases. This CDR3 contains 12 residues. Trimming removed 0 bases at V and 8 bases at J, with 7 bases between. Germline V gene lookup returns CDR1 MNHEY and CDR2 SVGEGT. The DNA of the CDR3 is TGTGCCAGCAGTTACTCTTGGGACGAAGCTTTCTTT. As protein: CASSYSWDEAFF.

V and J are TRBV27 and TRBJ2-1, with 9 bases that match TRBD1. V shed 5 bases and J 1 base; nucleotides not matched to a gene: 6. The CDR3 is 16 amino acids. Germline V gene sequence: CDR1 MNHEY, CDR2 SMNVEV (reference sequence). The CDR3 is CASSLRTGESYNEQFF. DNA for the CDR3: TGTGCCAGCAGTCTGCGGACAGGGGAATCCTACAATGAGCAGTTCTTC.

This sequence joins TRBV9 and TRBJ2-2; D is perhaps TRBD1 (5 bases). V was trimmed by 0 bases and J by 2 bases, leaving 11 bases between them. CDR3 length: 16 amino acids. CDR1 is SGDLS, CDR2 YYNGEE, per germline. CDR3 in amino acids: CASSVAGLGNTGELFF. CDR3 coding DNA: TGTGCCAGCAGCGTAGCAGGGCTCGGTAACACCGGGGAGCTGTTTTTT.

V gene TRBV5-1 combines with J gene TRBJ2-2, with TRBD2 as a possible D gene (5 bases). Germline V CDR1 and CDR2: SGHRS, YFSETQ. This CDR3 is built from 17 residues. Trimming stripped 4 bases from V and 0 bases from J, with 16 bases between. For the CDR3, the DNA is TGCGCCAGCAGCCTACCTCGCGTAGCGCCGAACACCGGGGAGCTGTTTTTT. Its protein product is CASSLPRVAPNTGELFF. Supplemented by reference TRBV5-1 and TRBJ2-2, the full variable domain reads KAGVTQTPRYLIKTRGQQVTLSCSPISGHRSVSWYQQTPGQGLQFLFEYFSETQRNKGNFPGRFSGRQFSNSRSEMNVSTLELGDSALYLCASSLPRVAPNTGELFFGEGSRLTVL.

The chain carries TRBV11-2 and TRBJ2-7; 8 nucleotides agree with TRBD2. CDR1 is SGHAT and CDR2 is FQNNGV in the germline V gene. V lost 2 bases, J lost 2 bases, and 2 bases stayed unmatched. There are 14 residues in the CDR3. DNA for the CDR3: TGTGCCAGCAGCTTACAAGCGGGGGCCTACGAGCAGTACTTC. This sequence encodes CASSLQAGAYEQYF. Combining the CDR3 with reference TRBV11-2 and TRBJ2-7 gives the whole variable domain EAGVAQSPRYKIIEKRQSVAFWCNPISGHATLYWYQQILGQGPKLLIQFQNNGVVDDSQLPKDRFSAERLKGVDSTLKIQPAKLEDSAVYLCASSLQAGAYEQYFGPGTRLTVT.

The chain employs TRBV5-6 and TRBJ2-5, with 11 positions matching TRBD1. Germline CDR1 SGHDT, CDR2 YYEEEE. The CDR3 spans 15 residues. V dropped 4 bases and J dropped 5; count of bases not matched to a gene: 7. The CDR3 nucleotides read TGTGCCAGCAGCGCGGGGACAGGGGGGGCTGAGACCCAGTACTTC. Translation: CASSAGTGGAETQYF. Full variable domain (outside the CDR3, taken from reference TRBV5-6 and TRBJ2-5): DAGVTQSPTHLIKTRGQQVTLRCSPKSGHDTVSWYQQALGQGPQFIFQYYEEEERQRGNFPDRFSGHQFPNYSSELNVNALLLGDSALYLCASSAGTGGAETQYFGPGTRLLVL.

The gene calls are TRBV7-8 and TRBJ2-1; D is ambiguous. This CDR3 has 15 amino acids. Germline CDR1 reads SGHVS; CDR2 reads FQNEAQ. The ends were cut back, 1 base at V and 2 bases at J, with 9 bases in the middle. The CDR3 DNA reads TGTGCCAGCAGCTTAGTAGGGATTACCTACAATGAGCAGTTCTTC. It specifies CASSLVGITYNEQFF.

The table lists this clone with a few counts. This chain links TRBV12-3 or TRBV12-4 with TRBJ1-2; 7 bases are a match to TRBD1. The CDR3 is 12 residues long. V lost 6 bases to trimming and J lost 8 bases; unmatched junction nucleotides: 6. The CDR3 sequence: CASRDRTGGYTF. The CDR3, as DNA: TGTGCCAGCAGGGATAGGACAGGCGGCTACACCTTC.

The chain links TRBV6-4 to TRBJ2-1; D gene ambiguous. The germline gives CDR1 MRHNA, CDR2 SNTAGT. The CDR3 contains 14 residues. V was cut by 3 bases and J by 9 bases, with 15 bases left in between. The CDR3 DNA is TGTGCCAGCAGTGAGCGGTTCATTGTCGGTGAGCAGTTCTTC. This translates into CASSERFIVGEQFF.

The CDR3 sequence: CASSGGRQRFHSNQPQHF. CDR3 nucleotide sequence: TGTGCCAGCAGTGGCGGTCGACAGAGATTTCATAGCAATCAGCCCCAGCATTTT. This chain links TRBV6-4 with TRBJ1-5; weak D call: TRBD1 (5 bases). V lost 4 bases to trimming and J lost 0 bases, with 19 bases between them. The CDR3 runs to 18 residues. Germline CDR1 is MRHNA and CDR2 is SNTAGT.